This record looks at one T cell receptor beta chain sequence and its context. Profiled with immunoSEQ multiplex PCR; TCRdb holds only in-frame clones, not every one. The sample includes some 1 million clones, about 70% of them seen just once. This record belongs to a study of shared clonotypes between healthy human individuals. The CDR3 is 16 residues long. V dropped 1 base and J dropped 0; count of bases not matched to a gene: 8. Germline CDR1 GTSNPN, CDR2 SVGIG (reference sequence). This chain uses TRBV30 with TRBJ2-7, with 8 nucleotides matching TRBD2. This clonotype originated in a man younger than 35 in good health. The specimen sequenced was memory CD4+ T cells sorted from blood. Noted subset: CD45RA-negative fraction. CDR3 residues: CAWSGLSGGLSYEQYF. CDR3 nucleotides: TGTGCCTGGAGTGGATTGAGCGGGGGCCTCTCCTACGAGCAGTACTTC. The full variable domain, completed using reference TRBV30 and TRBJ2-7, is SQTIHQWPATLVQPVGSPLSLECTVEGTSNPNLYWYRQAAGRGLQLLFYSVGIGQISSEVPQNLSASRPQDRQFILSSKKLLLSDSGFYLCAWSGLSGGLSYEQYFGPGTRLTVT.